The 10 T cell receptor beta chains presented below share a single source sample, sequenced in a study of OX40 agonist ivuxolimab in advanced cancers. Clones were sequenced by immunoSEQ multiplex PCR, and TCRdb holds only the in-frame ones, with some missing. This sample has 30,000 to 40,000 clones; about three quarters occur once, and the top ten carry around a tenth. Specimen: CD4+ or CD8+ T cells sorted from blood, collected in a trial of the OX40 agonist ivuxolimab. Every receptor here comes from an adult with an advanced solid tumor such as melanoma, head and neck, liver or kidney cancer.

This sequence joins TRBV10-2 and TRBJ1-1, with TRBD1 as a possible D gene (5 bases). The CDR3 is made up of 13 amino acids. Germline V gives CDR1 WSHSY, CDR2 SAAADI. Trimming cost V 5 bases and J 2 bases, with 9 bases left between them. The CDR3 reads CASSPQGNTEAFF. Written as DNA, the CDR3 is TGCGCCAGCAGTCCCCAGGGAAACACTGAAGCTTTCTTT.

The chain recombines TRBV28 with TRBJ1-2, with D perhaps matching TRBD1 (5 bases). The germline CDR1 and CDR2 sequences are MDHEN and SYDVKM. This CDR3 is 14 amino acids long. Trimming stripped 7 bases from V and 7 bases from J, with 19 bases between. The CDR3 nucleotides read TGTGCCAGCACAGTCGACCGGGGGTCGGTTGGCTACACCTTC. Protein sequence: CASTVDRGSVGYTF.

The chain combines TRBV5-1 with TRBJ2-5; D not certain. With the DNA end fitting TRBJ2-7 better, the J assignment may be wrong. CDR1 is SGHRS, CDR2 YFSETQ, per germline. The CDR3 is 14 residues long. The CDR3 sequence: CASSSTRDSYEQYF. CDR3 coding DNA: TGCGCCAGCAGCTCAACCCGCGATTCCTACGAGCAGTACTTC.

CDR3 protein: CAISVEYQETQYF. The CDR3 coding sequence is TGTGCCATCAGTGTAGAGTACCAAGAGACCCAGTACTTC. The chain links TRBV10-3 to TRBJ2-5; D is ambiguous. The CDR3 totals 13 residues. V was cut by 4 bases and J by 0 bases, with 6 bases left in between. Looked up from germline, CDR1 is ENHRY and CDR2 is SYGVKD.

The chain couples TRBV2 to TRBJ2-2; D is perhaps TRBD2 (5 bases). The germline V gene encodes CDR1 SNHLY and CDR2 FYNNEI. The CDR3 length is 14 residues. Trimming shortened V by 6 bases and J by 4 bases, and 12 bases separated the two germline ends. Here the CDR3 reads CASRGFRGTGELFF. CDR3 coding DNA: TGTGCCAGCAGGGGTTTTCGGGGCACCGGGGAGCTGTTTTTT.

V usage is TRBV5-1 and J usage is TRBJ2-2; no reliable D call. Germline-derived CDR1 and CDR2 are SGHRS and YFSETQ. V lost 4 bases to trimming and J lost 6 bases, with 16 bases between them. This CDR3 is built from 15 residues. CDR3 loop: CASSPFFLGAGELFF. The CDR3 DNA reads TGCGCCAGCAGCCCCTTTTTTTTGGGCGCCGGGGAGCTGTTTTTT.

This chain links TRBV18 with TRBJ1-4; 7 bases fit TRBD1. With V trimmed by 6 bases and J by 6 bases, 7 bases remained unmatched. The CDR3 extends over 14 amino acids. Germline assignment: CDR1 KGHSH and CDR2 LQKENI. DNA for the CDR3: TGTGCCAGCTCCAGGGGGGTTGGCGATGAAAAACTGTTTTTT. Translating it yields CASSRGVGDEKLFF.

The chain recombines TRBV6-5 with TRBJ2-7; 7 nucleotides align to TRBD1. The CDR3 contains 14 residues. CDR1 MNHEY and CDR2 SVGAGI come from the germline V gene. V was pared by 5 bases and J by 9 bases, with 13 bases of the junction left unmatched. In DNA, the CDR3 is TGTGCCAGCAGTCAAACAGGGGCCCTAGGGGCGCAGTACTTC. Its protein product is CASSQTGALGAQYF.

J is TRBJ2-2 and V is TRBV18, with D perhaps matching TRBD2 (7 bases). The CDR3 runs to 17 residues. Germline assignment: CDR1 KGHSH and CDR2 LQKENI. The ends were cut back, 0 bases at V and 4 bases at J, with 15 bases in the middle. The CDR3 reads CASSPPSGGPLTGELFF. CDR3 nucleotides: TGTGCCAGCTCACCACCGTCGGGGGGCCCCCTCACCGGGGAGCTGTTTTTT.

The CDR3 reads CASSVWRPGGYGYTF. The CDR3 nucleotides read TGTGCCAGCAGTGTGTGGAGGCCGGGGGGCTATGGCTACACCTTC. The gene calls are TRBV6-1 and TRBJ1-2; tentatively, D is TRBD1 (5 bases). The CDR3 is 15 amino acids. Germline-derived CDR1 and CDR2 are MNHNS and SASEGT. V was pared by 4 bases and J by 4 bases, with 16 bases between.